This T cell receptor beta chain was identified during a study of tumor and adjacent non-tumor tissue in lung cancer. Overall study findings and caveats: Significantly higher TCR diversity was found in tumor than normal lung.

This clonotype was seen more than once but under ten times. Its matching antigen is unknown. One junction end disagrees with the germline gene, perhaps due to a read error. Looked up from germline, CDR1 is SGHAT and CDR2 is FQDESV (reference sequence). This CDR3 is 16 amino acids long. No cell sorting was done before RNA was extracted from the tissue. Between August and November 2014, newly diagnosed, chemotherapy-naive lung cancer patients underwent thoracic surgery in China. TCRbeta libraries were built with three rounds of nested PCR, modified from ARM-PCR. TCRdb re-called the multiplex PCR reads with MiXCR, one entry per CDR3 protein. This sample has under 150,000 distinct CDR3 sequences; about 66% occur once, and the top ten carry 10% to 15%.

What was sequenced was lung tumor tissue. The genes are TRBV11-1 and TRBJ2-4; TRBD1 might be the D (5 bases). This TCR derives from a man aged 30-40 years with non-small cell lung cancer. The CDR3 DNA reads TGTGCCAATACCCACTCAGGCAGGGCGACCAAAAACATTCAGTATTTC. As protein: CANTHSGRATKNIQYF.